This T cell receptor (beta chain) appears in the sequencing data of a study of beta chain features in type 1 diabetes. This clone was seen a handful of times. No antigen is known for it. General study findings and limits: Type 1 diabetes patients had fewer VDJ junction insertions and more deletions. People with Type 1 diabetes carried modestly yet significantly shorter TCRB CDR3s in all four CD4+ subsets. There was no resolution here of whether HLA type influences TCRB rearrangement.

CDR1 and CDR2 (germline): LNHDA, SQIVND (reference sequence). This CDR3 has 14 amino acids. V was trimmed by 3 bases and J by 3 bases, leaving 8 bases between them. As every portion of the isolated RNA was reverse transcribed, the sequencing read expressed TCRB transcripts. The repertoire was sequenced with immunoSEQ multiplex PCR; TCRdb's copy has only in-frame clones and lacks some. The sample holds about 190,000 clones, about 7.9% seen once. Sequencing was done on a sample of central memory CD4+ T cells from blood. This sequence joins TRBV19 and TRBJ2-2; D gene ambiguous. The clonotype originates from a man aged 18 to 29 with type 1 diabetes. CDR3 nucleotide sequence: TGTGCCAGTAGTATCGCGGAAGACACCGGGGAGCTGTTTTTT. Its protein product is CASSIAEDTGELFF. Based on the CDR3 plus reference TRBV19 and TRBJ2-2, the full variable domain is DGGITQSPKYLFRKEGQNVTLSCEQNLNHDAMYWYRQDPGQGLRLIYYSQIVNDFQKGDIAEGYSVSREKKESFPLTVTSAQKNPTAFYLCASSIAEDTGELFFGEGSRLTVL.